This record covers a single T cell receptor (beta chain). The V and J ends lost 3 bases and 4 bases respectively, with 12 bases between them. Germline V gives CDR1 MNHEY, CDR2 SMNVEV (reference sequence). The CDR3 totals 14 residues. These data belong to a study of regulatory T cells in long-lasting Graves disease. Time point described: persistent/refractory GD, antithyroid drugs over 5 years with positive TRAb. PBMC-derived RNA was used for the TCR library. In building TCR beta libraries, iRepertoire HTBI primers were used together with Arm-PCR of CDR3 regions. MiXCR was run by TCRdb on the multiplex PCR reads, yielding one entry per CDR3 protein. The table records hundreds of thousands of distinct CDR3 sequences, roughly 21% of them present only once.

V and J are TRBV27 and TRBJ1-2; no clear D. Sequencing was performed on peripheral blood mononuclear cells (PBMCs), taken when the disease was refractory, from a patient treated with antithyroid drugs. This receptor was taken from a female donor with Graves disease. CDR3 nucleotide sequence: TGTGCCAGCAGTTTTGCTGGGTTCGGCTATGGCTACACCTTC. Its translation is CASSFAGFGYGYTF.